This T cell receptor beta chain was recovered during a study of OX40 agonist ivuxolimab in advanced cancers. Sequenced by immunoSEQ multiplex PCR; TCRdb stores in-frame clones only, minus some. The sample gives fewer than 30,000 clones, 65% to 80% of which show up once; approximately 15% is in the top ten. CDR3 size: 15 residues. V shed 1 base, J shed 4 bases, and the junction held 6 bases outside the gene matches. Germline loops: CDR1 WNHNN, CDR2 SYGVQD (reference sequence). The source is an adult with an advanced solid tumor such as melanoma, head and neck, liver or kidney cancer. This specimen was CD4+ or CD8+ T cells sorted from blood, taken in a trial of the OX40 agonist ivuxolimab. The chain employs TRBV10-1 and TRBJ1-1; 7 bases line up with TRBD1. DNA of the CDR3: TGCGCCAGCAGTGAGTTAGGGGGCCTGGGCACTGAAGCTTTCTTT. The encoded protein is CASSELGGLGTEAFF.